These 14 T cell receptor beta chains share one sample of origin, sequenced in a study of T cell repertoires in cytomegalovirus infection. MiXCR, run by TCRdb on the reads, gives a single entry per CDR3 protein. This sample has more than 150,000 distinct CDR3 sequences; 23% occur once, and the top ten carry around 9.9%. Sequenced input: PBMCs. These receptors were collected from a human donor in good health (CMV status not recorded). Some clones in this sample may be carry-over from other donors' samples.

The chain joins TRBV7-6 to TRBJ1-1, with D hard to call. The length of the CDR3 is 16 residues. Looked up from germline, CDR1 is SGHVS and CDR2 is FNYEAQ. Between the trimmed V and J ends, which lost 3 bases and 1 base, there was a span of 15 bases. Written as DNA, the CDR3 is TGTGCCAGCAGCTTCTCAATTACCACTTCGAACACTGAAGCTTTCTTT. Its protein product is CASSFSITTSNTEAFF.

This clonotype was seen ten or more times. The V and J genes are TRBV7-2 and TRBJ2-1; 8 bases agree with TRBD1. The V gene's germline CDR1 is SGHTA and CDR2 FQGNSA. The CDR3 length is 13 residues. V dropped 6 bases and J dropped 3; count of bases not matched to a gene: 1. CDR3 in DNA: TGTGCCAGCAGAGGACAGGGCTACAATGAGCAGTTCTTC. It yields the protein CASRGQGYNEQFF.

In its sample, this clonotype was seen many times. The chain has TRBV7-9 and TRBJ1-5; no firm D call. The length of the CDR3 is 14 residues. V gave up 4 bases and J gave up 1 base, with 8 bases separating them. Germline-derived CDR1 and CDR2 are SEHNR and FQNEAQ (reference sequence). CDR3 protein: CASSSRTSNQPQHF. CDR3 DNA sequence: TGTGCCAGCAGCTCCCGGACGAGCAATCAGCCCCAGCATTTT. Together with reference TRBV7-9 and TRBJ1-5, the CDR3 gives the full variable domain: DTGVSQNPRHKITKRGQNVTFRCDPISEHNRLYWYRQTLGQGPEFLTYFQNEAQLEKSRLLSDRFSAERPKGSFSTLEIQRTEQGDSAMYLCASSSRTSNQPQHFGDGTRLSIL.

This clonotype was seen more than once but under ten times. V is TRBV28 and J is TRBJ1-4; maybe TRBD1 (5 bases). Looked up from germline, CDR1 is MDHEN and CDR2 is SYDVKM. V was shortened by 7 bases and J by 2 bases, with 20 bases between the two germline ends. The length of the CDR3 is 17 residues. The CDR3 nucleotides read TGTGCCAGCACACCGTGGGGCAGGGTAGGGACTAATGAAAAACTGTTTTTT. Protein: CASTPWGRVGTNEKLFF.

This clonotype has at least ten counts. The chain combines TRBV7-2 with TRBJ2-1; D is ambiguous. V lost 1 base to trimming and J lost 7 bases, with 8 bases between them. This CDR3 spans 13 amino acids. The germline gives CDR1 SGHTA, CDR2 FQGNSA. The CDR3 DNA reads as TGTGCCAGCAGCTTAGTCAAGGGTAATGAGCAGTTCTTC. Residues: CASSLVKGNEQFF.

In this sample, this clonotype turned up many times. The rearrangement uses TRBV4-3 and TRBJ2-2; D gene uncertain. Germline CDR1 and CDR2: LGHNA and YSLEER. The CDR3 spans 14 residues. Trimming pared 0 bases from V and 5 bases from J, leaving 7 bases between. CDR3 nucleotide sequence: TGCGCCAGCAGCCAAGATTGGGAAACCGGGGAGCTGTTTTTT. This codes for CASSQDWETGELFF.

The rearrangement joins TRBV20-1 to TRBJ2-7; possible D gene TRBD2, 7 bases. Germline CDR1 and CDR2: DFQATT and SNEGSKA (reference sequence). The CDR3 runs to 14 residues. V was shortened by 5 bases and J by 6 bases, with 20 bases between the two germline ends. Here the CDR3 DNA reads TGCAGTGCTCCCACCGGGGGGCAAAGGGGCGAGCAGTACTTC. As protein: CSAPTGGQRGEQYF.

This clonotype was picked up many times. The chain combines TRBV7-9 with TRBJ2-1; TRBD1 might be the D (6 bases). The germline CDR1 and CDR2 sequences are SEHNR and FQNEAQ (reference sequence). V was cut by 1 base and J by 10 bases, with 17 bases left in between. The CDR3 runs 15 residues. CDR3 sequence (DNA): TGTGCCAGCAGCTTAGATCGGTTCGAGGGGGAGGAGCAGTTCTTC. Its translation: CASSLDRFEGEEQFF.

The chain links TRBV15 to TRBJ2-3; 8 bases agree with TRBD2. The trim removed 9 bases at V and 5 bases at J, leaving 7 bases unmatched. Germline V CDR1 and CDR2: LNHNV, YYDKDF (reference sequence). The length of the CDR3 is 13 residues. The CDR3 protein is CATHHGGEDTQYF. The CDR3 DNA sequence: TGTGCCACTCACCACGGGGGGGAAGATACGCAGTATTTT.

This clonotype was detected ten times or more. The chain joins TRBV7-2 to TRBJ1-1; a weak D match, TRBD1 (5 bases). Between the trimmed V and J ends, which lost 3 bases and 4 bases, there was a span of 21 bases. This CDR3 contains 17 residues. From germline, CDR1 is SGHTA and CDR2 FQGNSA. The CDR3 DNA reads TGTGCCAGCAGCTTTCAAGGGGCATTCGAACGGACCACTGAAGCTTTCTTT. The encoded protein is CASSFQGAFERTTEAFF.

The V gene is TRBV6-1, the J gene TRBJ2-5; D possibly corresponds to TRBD1 (5 bases). Per the germline V gene, CDR1 is MNHNS and CDR2 is SASEGT. V lost 4 bases, J lost 2 bases, and 14 bases lay in between. This CDR3 has 15 residues. DNA for the CDR3: TGTGCCAGCAGTGTAGACAGTGTCCCTCAAGAGACCCAGTACTTC. Translated: CASSVDSVPQETQYF.

In this sample, this clonotype turned up many times. The chain links TRBV28 to TRBJ2-3; 9 nucleotides agree with TRBD2. This CDR3 has 14 residues. CDR1 is MDHEN and CDR2 is SYDVKM in the germline V gene. V was clipped by 7 bases and J by 0 bases; unmatched bases: 2. CDR3 residues: CASILAGSTDTQYF. The CDR3 DNA reads as TGTGCCAGCATCCTAGCGGGAAGCACAGATACGCAGTATTTT.

About this clonotype itself: One end of the junction fails to match germline, which may point to a read error. The chain links TRBV7-8 to TRBJ2-1; 7 bases map to TRBD1. The CDR3 has 14 residues. The germline V gene has CDR1 SGHVS and CDR2 FQNEAQ. CDR3 region: CVSSAGQVYNVQFF. The CDR3 nucleotides are TGTGTCAGCAGCGCAGGACAGGTCTACAATGTGCAGTTCTTC.

The CDR3 loop is CASGVATNEKLFF. CDR3 bases: TGTGCCAGCGGGGTTGCAACTAATGAAAAACTGTTTTTT. This chain links TRBV7-2 with TRBJ1-4; the D is unclear. CDR1 is SGHTA, CDR2 FQGNSA, per germline. The CDR3 loop spans 13 amino acids. Trimming removed 8 bases from V and 0 bases from J, with 7 bases in between.